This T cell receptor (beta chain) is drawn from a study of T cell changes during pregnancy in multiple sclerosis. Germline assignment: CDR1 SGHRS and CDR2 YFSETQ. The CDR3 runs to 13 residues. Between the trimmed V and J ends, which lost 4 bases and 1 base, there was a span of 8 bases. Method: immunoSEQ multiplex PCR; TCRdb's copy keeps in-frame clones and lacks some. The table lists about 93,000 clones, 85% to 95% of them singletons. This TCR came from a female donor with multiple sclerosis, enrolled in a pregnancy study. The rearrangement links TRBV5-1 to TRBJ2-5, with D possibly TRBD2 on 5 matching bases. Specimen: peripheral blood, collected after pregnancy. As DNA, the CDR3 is TGCGCCAGCAGCAACCGGGGCCAAGAGACCCAGTACTTC. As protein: CASSNRGQETQYF.